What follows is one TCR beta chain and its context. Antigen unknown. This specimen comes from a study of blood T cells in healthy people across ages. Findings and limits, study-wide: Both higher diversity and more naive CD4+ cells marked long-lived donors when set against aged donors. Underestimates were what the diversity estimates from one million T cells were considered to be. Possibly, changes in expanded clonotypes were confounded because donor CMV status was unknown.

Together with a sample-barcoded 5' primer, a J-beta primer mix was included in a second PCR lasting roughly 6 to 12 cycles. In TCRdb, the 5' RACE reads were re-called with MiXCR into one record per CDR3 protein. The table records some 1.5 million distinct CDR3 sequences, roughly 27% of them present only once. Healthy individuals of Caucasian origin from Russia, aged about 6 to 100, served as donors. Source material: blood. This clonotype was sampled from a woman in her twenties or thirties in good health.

The CDR3 coding sequence is TGTGCCAGCAGCCCCGAGGCTATGGGGCTTGGAAACACCATATATTTT. Its translation: CASSPEAMGLGNTIYF. The chain carries TRBV5-5 and TRBJ1-3; weak D call: TRBD1 (5 bases). The V and J ends lost 4 bases and 3 bases respectively, with 17 bases between them. The CDR3 is made up of 16 amino acids. Germline V gene sequence: CDR1 SGHKS, CDR2 YYEKEE (reference sequence).